This TCR beta chain was recovered during a study of CXCR3-negative and CXCR3-positive naive CD8 T cells. Study outcomes and limitations: CXCR3-expressing naive cells carried TRB CDR3s more hydrophobic than those of CXCR3-negative naive cells.

Concerning this clonotype itself: The antigen is unknown.

The CDR3 is 15 amino acids. Germline CDR1 and CDR2: PRHDT and FYEKMQ (reference sequence). Through 5' RACE with UMI labels, the TRB cDNA libraries were prepared. For each CDR3 protein, TCRdb gives one entry from its re-call of the 5' RACE reads, without DNA. Its table records some 120,000 distinct CDR3 sequences. The genes are TRBV13 and TRBJ2-7; TCRdb indicates TRBD1, and absent DNA this call remains unverified. The sequencing input was naive CXCR3+ CD8+ T cells from blood. Subset reported: CD45RO-CCR7+CD27+CD95- naive CD8+ T cells expressing CXCR3 (TNR3+). This TCR came from a human donor in good health. Some clones in this sample may be carry-over from other donors' samples. The CDR3: CASSREPGQGIEQYF.